These T cell receptor beta chains were read from a single sample in a study of T cells in Graves' hyperthyroidism and ophthalmopathy. TCRdb called the multiplex PCR reads again in MiXCR, with one record for every CDR3 protein. The sample lists about 340,000 distinct CDR3 sequences, roughly 18% seen once, with around 47% in the top ten. Input material: blood. The receptors here all came from a woman aged 45 to 65 with Graves' hyperthyroidism. Both conserved end residues are part of each CDR3. Each record gives: V gene, J gene, CDR3 length, D gene, clone size, CDR3 DNA, CDR3 protein. A D gene is named only where the DNA matches it firmly. The size entry is marked missing in some rows and otherwise reads once, few, many or a size class.

V gene: TRBV6-1; J gene: TRBJ2-5; CDR3 length: 15; D gene: .; clone size: many; CDR3 DNA: TGTGCCAGCAGTGGACCAGGAGCAGGCTCGGAGACCCAGTACTTC; CDR3 protein: CASSGPGAGSETQYF
V gene: TRBV3-1; J gene: TRBJ2-5; CDR3 length: 11; D gene: .; clone size: many; CDR3 DNA: TGTGCCAGCAGCCAAGCAGAGACCCAGTACTTC; CDR3 protein: CASSQAETQYF
V gene: TRBV28; J gene: TRBJ1-4; CDR3 length: 15; D gene: .; clone size: .; CDR3 DNA: TGTGCCAGCAGTTTCCCGGTAGGGGGAGGTGAAAAACTGTTTTTT; CDR3 protein: CASSFPVGGGEKLFF
V gene: TRBV7-2; J gene: TRBJ2-5; CDR3 length: 18; D gene: TRBD2; clone size: many; CDR3 DNA: TGTGCCAGCAGCTTAGGCCGGACTAGCGGGGGCATTGCGGAGACCCAGTACTTC; CDR3 protein: CASSLGRTSGGIAETQYF
V gene: TRBV2; J gene: TRBJ1-1; CDR3 length: 15; D gene: TRBD1; clone size: many; CDR3 DNA: TGTGCCAGCAGTGGGGACAGAGCCGGATACACTGAAGCTTTCTTT; CDR3 protein: CASSGDRAGYTEAFF
V gene: TRBV12-3/TRBV12-4; J gene: TRBJ2-1; CDR3 length: 15; D gene: TRBD1; clone size: many; CDR3 DNA: TGTGCCAGCAGGGGGGGACAGGGGGCTATTAATGAGCAGTTCTTC; CDR3 protein: CASRGGQGAINEQFF
V gene: TRBV7-9; J gene: TRBJ1-5; CDR3 length: 12; D gene: TRBD1; clone size: .; CDR3 DNA: TGTGCCAGCACAGGGGGCGATCAGCCCCAGCATTTT; CDR3 protein: CASTGGDQPQHF
V gene: TRBV2; J gene: TRBJ1-2; CDR3 length: 12; D gene: .; clone size: .; CDR3 DNA: TGTGCCAGCAGTGAAAACAGCTATGGCTACACCTTC; CDR3 protein: CASSENSYGYTF
V gene: TRBV2; J gene: TRBJ2-7; CDR3 length: 14; D gene: TRBD1; clone size: many; CDR3 DNA: TGTGCCAGCAGATTTCGACAGGGATCCTACGAGCAGTACTTC; CDR3 protein: CASRFRQGSYEQYF
V gene: TRBV20-1; J gene: TRBJ2-1; CDR3 length: 17; D gene: .; clone size: few; CDR3 DNA: TGCAGTGCTACCCTATCGGGACTCAACCTTCGGTACAATGAGCAGTTCTTC; CDR3 protein: CSATLSGLNLRYNEQFF
V gene: TRBV2; J gene: TRBJ2-1; CDR3 length: 16; D gene: TRBD2; clone size: .; CDR3 DNA: TGTGCCAGCAGAGGGACTAGCGGGGGATCCTACAATGAGCAGTTCTTC; CDR3 protein: CASRGTSGGSYNEQFF
V gene: TRBV20-1; J gene: TRBJ1-1; CDR3 length: 11; D gene: TRBD1; clone size: many; CDR3 DNA: TGCAGTGCTAGTGACAGGGTTGAAGCTTTCTTT; CDR3 protein: CSASDRVEAFF
V gene: TRBV29-1; J gene: TRBJ2-1; CDR3 length: 17; D gene: .; clone size: .; CDR3 DNA: TGCAGCGTTGATTTGTTCGGACTATGGAGCTCCTACAATGAGCAGTTCTTC; CDR3 protein: CSVDLFGLWSSYNEQFF
V gene: TRBV6-1; J gene: TRBJ1-4; CDR3 length: 18; D gene: .; clone size: .; CDR3 DNA: TGTGCCAGCAGTGAATCCCCGCAGTTTGGGGGCCCTAATGAAAAACTGTTTTTT; CDR3 protein: CASSESPQFGGPNEKLFF
V gene: TRBV7-9; J gene: TRBJ2-7; CDR3 length: 15; D gene: .; clone size: .; CDR3 DNA: TGTGCCAGCAGCCAAGATCTCGACTGGACCTACGAGCAGTACTTC; CDR3 protein: CASSQDLDWTYEQYF
V gene: TRBV18; J gene: TRBJ1-1; CDR3 length: 14; D gene: .; clone size: many; CDR3 DNA: TGTGCCAGCTCACCGACAGAGGGGAACACTGAAGCTTTCTTT; CDR3 protein: CASSPTEGNTEAFF
V gene: TRBV27; J gene: TRBJ2-7; CDR3 length: 13; D gene: .; clone size: few; CDR3 DNA: TGTGCCAGCAGTTTACAGCTCCGGGGCGAGCAGTACTTC; CDR3 protein: CASSLQLRGEQYF
V gene: TRBV3-1; J gene: TRBJ2-1; CDR3 length: 16; D gene: TRBD2; clone size: .; CDR3 DNA: TGTGCCAGCAGCCAGGACGGGACTAGCGGTAAATATGAGCAGTTCTTC; CDR3 protein: CASSQDGTSGKYEQFF
V gene: TRBV12-5; J gene: TRBJ2-5; CDR3 length: 13; D gene: .; clone size: many; CDR3 DNA: TGTGCTAGTGGCATCGGGGGCGGTTGGACCCAGTACTTC; CDR3 protein: CASGIGGGWTQYF
V gene: TRBV20-1; J gene: TRBJ2-5; CDR3 length: 12; D gene: .; clone size: many; CDR3 DNA: TGCAGTGGGAGGGCAGCCCAAGAGACCCAGTACTTC; CDR3 protein: CSGRAAQETQYF
V gene: TRBV7-8; J gene: TRBJ2-5; CDR3 length: 15; D gene: .; clone size: few; CDR3 DNA: TGTGCCACACTTCCGGTCCTGGCGGGAAGGGAGACCCAGTACTTC; CDR3 protein: CATLPVLAGRETQYF
V gene: TRBV28; J gene: TRBJ2-7; CDR3 length: 13; D gene: .; clone size: many; CDR3 DNA: TGTGCCAGCAGTCACGACAAACGTGACGAGCAGTACTTC; CDR3 protein: CASSHDKRDEQYF
V gene: TRBV10-1; J gene: TRBJ2-1; CDR3 length: 15; D gene: TRBD2; clone size: .; CDR3 DNA: TGCGCCAGCAGTGAAGAGCGGGGGGGGGTAAATGAGCAGTTCTTC; CDR3 protein: CASSEERGGVNEQFF
V gene: TRBV10-3; J gene: TRBJ2-3; CDR3 length: 14; D gene: .; clone size: .; CDR3 DNA: TGTGCCATCAGTGAGCCGACCTCCACAGATACGCAGTATTTT; CDR3 protein: CAISEPTSTDTQYF
V gene: TRBV4-1; J gene: TRBJ1-1; CDR3 length: 13; D gene: TRBD1; clone size: once; CDR3 DNA: TGCGCCAGCAGCCAAGTGGGACAGGGTCGAGCTTTCTTT; CDR3 protein: CASSQVGQGRAFF
V gene: TRBV5-1; J gene: TRBJ2-7; CDR3 length: 16; D gene: TRBD1; clone size: many; CDR3 DNA: TGCGCCAGCAGCCCCGGAGTGGGACAGATATACCACGAGCAGTACTTC; CDR3 protein: CASSPGVGQIYHEQYF
V gene: TRBV7-9; J gene: TRBJ1-2; CDR3 length: 16; D gene: .; clone size: many; CDR3 DNA: TGTGCCAGCAGCTTAGGAGGGCAGGGCGCGTTCTATGGCTACACCTTC; CDR3 protein: CASSLGGQGAFYGYTF
V gene: TRBV6-1; J gene: TRBJ2-3; CDR3 length: 13; D gene: .; clone size: many; CDR3 DNA: TGTGCCAGCAGTTATAGTTGGGACAATACGCAGTATTTT; CDR3 protein: CASSYSWDNTQYF
V gene: TRBV10-2; J gene: TRBJ2-1; CDR3 length: 14; D gene: .; clone size: .; CDR3 DNA: TGCGCCAGCAGCCTTGACTACACCTACAATGAGCAGTTCTTC; CDR3 protein: CASSLDYTYNEQFF
V gene: TRBV7-9; J gene: TRBJ2-7; CDR3 length: 14; D gene: TRBD2; clone size: .; CDR3 DNA: TGTGCCAGCAGCATAGCGGGAGGATCCTACGAGCAGTACTTC; CDR3 protein: CASSIAGGSYEQYF
V gene: TRBV6-1; J gene: TRBJ1-6; CDR3 length: 12; D gene: .; clone size: .; CDR3 DNA: TGTGCCACCACTGGGCCGAACGAGGCCCTCCACTTT; CDR3 protein: CATTGPNEALHF
V gene: TRBV11-2; J gene: TRBJ2-3; CDR3 length: 16; D gene: TRBD1; clone size: many; CDR3 DNA: TGTGCCAGCAGCCCCGGGACAGGATTTTTTGCAGATACGCAGTATTTT; CDR3 protein: CASSPGTGFFADTQYF
V gene: TRBV10-3; J gene: TRBJ2-7; CDR3 length: 15; D gene: .; clone size: many; CDR3 DNA: TGTGCCATCAGGGAGGTTGGGCAGGGATCCTACGAGCAGTACTTC; CDR3 protein: CAIREVGQGSYEQYF
V gene: TRBV3-1; J gene: TRBJ2-1; CDR3 length: 15; D gene: .; clone size: .; CDR3 DNA: TGTGCCAGCAGCCAAGATATTAACATAAACAATGAGCAGTTCTTC; CDR3 protein: CASSQDININNEQFF
V gene: TRBV20-1; J gene: TRBJ2-5; CDR3 length: 14; D gene: TRBD2; clone size: many; CDR3 DNA: TGCAGTGCTAGAACTAATGGACTAGCGGAGACCCAGTACTTC; CDR3 protein: CSARTNGLAETQYF
V gene: TRBV24-1; J gene: TRBJ2-3; CDR3 length: 14; D gene: .; clone size: few; CDR3 DNA: TGTGCCACCAGTGATTCCGGGTCCCTAGATACGCAGTATTTT; CDR3 protein: CATSDSGSLDTQYF
V gene: TRBV2; J gene: TRBJ1-5; CDR3 length: 15; D gene: .; clone size: many; CDR3 DNA: TGTGCCAGCAGTGAACAACAGGGACTCAATCAGCCCCAGCATTTT; CDR3 protein: CASSEQQGLNQPQHF
V gene: TRBV6-1; J gene: TRBJ2-3; CDR3 length: 11; D gene: .; clone size: .; CDR3 DNA: TGTGCCAGCAGTGAAGGGGGTACGCAGTATTTT; CDR3 protein: CASSEGGTQYF
V gene: TRBV9; J gene: TRBJ2-3; CDR3 length: 14; D gene: .; clone size: .; CDR3 DNA: TGTGCCAGCAGCGCTACAGGAAACACAGATACGCAGTATTTT; CDR3 protein: CASSATGNTDTQYF
V gene: TRBV6-1; J gene: TRBJ2-5; CDR3 length: 16; D gene: TRBD2; clone size: many; CDR3 DNA: TGTGCCAGCAGTCGAACTAGCGGGAGTGTGCAAGAGACCCAGTACTTC; CDR3 protein: CASSRTSGSVQETQYF
V gene: TRBV10-2; J gene: TRBJ2-5; CDR3 length: 13; D gene: TRBD1; clone size: many; CDR3 DNA: TGCGCCAGCAGTGCAGGGGGCCGGGAGACCCAGTACTTC; CDR3 protein: CASSAGGRETQYF
V gene: TRBV5-1; J gene: TRBJ2-2; CDR3 length: 16; D gene: .; clone size: .; CDR3 DNA: TGCGCCAGCAGCTTGGATAGCTGGCCCGACCCCGGGGAGCTGTTTTTT; CDR3 protein: CASSLDSWPDPGELFF